This record looks at one T cell receptor (beta chain) sequence and its context. Antigen specificity is unknown. Relative to the germline gene, one junction end is altered; a read error may explain this. Profiled with immunoSEQ multiplex PCR; TCRdb holds only in-frame clones, not every one. The table shows roughly 410,000 clones, with about 97% occurring only once. These data are taken from a study of shared clonotypes between healthy human individuals. Study context: Donors, aged 18 to 49, were a couple of women and three men.

General study results and limits: Donor clonotype sharing was expected to depend on sequencing depth. Sharing across a few donors was seen in approximately 5.2% of naive CD4 clonotypes.

Germline V gene sequence: CDR1 SSHAT, CDR2 FNYEAQ (reference sequence). The CDR3 is 16 amino acids. Sample: memory CD8+ T cells sorted from blood. Subset reported: CD45RO+ cells pooled with CCR7-negative TemRA cells. The rearrangement links TRBV7-7 to TRBJ2-5; D is perhaps TRBD2 (6 bases). The sequence was collected from a man aged 25-45 years in good health. The CDR3 sequence: CASSLGVAVPQETQYF. In nucleotides, the CDR3 is TGTGCTAGCAGCTTAGGAGTAGCGGTTCCCCAAGAGACCCAGTACTTC.